Each of the 2 T cell receptor beta chains below was sequenced from the same sample in a study of shared T cell receptors in the human thymus. Generated by immunoSEQ multiplex PCR, the TCRdb table keeps only in-frame clones and is missing some. The sample shows 640,000 or so clones, more than 70% of them seen only once. This same sample was also part of a study on human thymus T cells.

Sample: thymocytes. The receptors were sampled from a boy under two years old with a congenital heart defect.

The CDR3 DNA follows: TGCGCCAGCAGCCAATCGGATAGGGACATTCTGGACACTGAAGCTTTCTTT. It encodes CASSQSDRDILDTEAFF. V and J are TRBV4-3 and TRBJ1-1; maybe TRBD1 (6 bases). The CDR3 covers 17 residues. The V end was cut by 2 bases, the J end by 3 bases, with 19 bases between. CDR1 and CDR2 from the germline V gene are LGHNA and YSLEER.

This clone was counted a few times. Here the CDR3 reads CASSLPDPGQGKLEKLFF. DNA for the CDR3: TGTGCCAGCAGTTTACCGGATCCGGGACAGGGGAAACTTGAAAAACTGTTTTTT. This sequence joins TRBV28 and TRBJ1-4; 10 bases align to TRBD1. Germline loops: CDR1 MDHEN, CDR2 SYDVKM. This CDR3 contains 18 residues. V lost 2 bases, J lost 7 bases, and 13 bases stayed unmatched.